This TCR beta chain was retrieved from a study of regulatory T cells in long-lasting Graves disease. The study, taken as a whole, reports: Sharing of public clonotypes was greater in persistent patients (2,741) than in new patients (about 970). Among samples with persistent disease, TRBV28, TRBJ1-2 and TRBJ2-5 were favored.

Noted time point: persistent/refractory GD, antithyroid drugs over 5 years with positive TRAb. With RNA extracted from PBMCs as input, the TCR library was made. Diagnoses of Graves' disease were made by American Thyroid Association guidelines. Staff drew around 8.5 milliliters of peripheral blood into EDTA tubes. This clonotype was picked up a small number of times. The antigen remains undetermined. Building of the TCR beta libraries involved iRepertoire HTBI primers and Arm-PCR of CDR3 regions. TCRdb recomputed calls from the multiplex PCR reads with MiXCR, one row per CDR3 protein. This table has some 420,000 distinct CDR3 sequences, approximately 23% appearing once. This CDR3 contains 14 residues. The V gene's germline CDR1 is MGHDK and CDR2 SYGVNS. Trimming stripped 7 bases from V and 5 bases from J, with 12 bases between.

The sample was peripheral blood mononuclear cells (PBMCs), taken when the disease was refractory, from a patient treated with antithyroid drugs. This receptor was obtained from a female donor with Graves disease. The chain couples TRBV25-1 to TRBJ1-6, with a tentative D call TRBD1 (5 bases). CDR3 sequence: CASTRGGNNSPLHF. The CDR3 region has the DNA TGTGCCAGCACAAGGGGAGGGAATAATTCACCCCTCCACTTT.